This T cell receptor (beta chain) emerged from a study of immune characteristics of hereditary and idiopathic chronic pancreatitis. For the study in its entirety: The study examined local immune cells and TCRbeta repertoires in the pancreas in hereditary and idiopathic chronic pancreatitis, using control pancreases from organ donors for comparison. Minimal in vitro experimental manipulation of pancreas-infiltrating T cells was the reason the gDNA-based approach was selected. In total, 4 or 5 control pancreases, roughly seven hereditary chronic pancreatitis pancreases and roughly 6 idiopathic chronic pancreatitis pancreases underwent TCRbeta sequencing.

The full study reports these points: Compared with controls, TCRbeta repertoire diversity was significantly higher and clonality was lower in both chronic pancreatitis groups. Chronic pancreatitis caused by alcohol use was not included in the study. Differences in Vbeta-Jbeta gene family usage, including TRBV10, TRBV19, TRBV23 and TRBV5, were found between hereditary and idiopathic chronic pancreatitis.

Library preparation used the immunoSEQ multiplex PCR assay. The TCRbeta CDR3 region and neighboring sequences were amplified from pancreatic genomic DNA and then sequenced. The original pipeline was this. Repertoire diversity was assessed as a mean normalized Shannon-Wiener index, together with productive clonality and counts of productive rearrangements. The nonparametric Mann-Whitney U test was used to compare repertoire metrics between the control and chronic pancreatitis groups. CDR3beta sequences with identical amino acid composition and length across subjects were defined as shared clonotypes. The clones in this table, taken by TCRdb from immuneACCESS, are in-frame only. Not every clone is retained; where verified, under half of the shortfall comes from an unresolved V gene, and the cause of the rest is unknown. The DNA was the basis for D and trimming; V, J and clone size are from that table. Counted in this sample were about 610 clones; under 65% of them appeared once. The top ten clones comprise about 23% of the sample.

The CDR3 goes from the cysteine to the phenylalanine over 14 residues. The DNA shown is the 42-base CDR3, in frame from base 1. The germline V gene (reference sequence) gives CDR1 as SGHNT and CDR2 as YYREEE. V is cut back by 3 bases and J by 7 bases, with 6 bases in the junction unmatched. Points on this clone: This clone's antigen is unknown. One base away there is no much larger clone; base qualities are not given.

Control pancreas tissue was obtained from deceased organ donors without known pancreatic disease and went through the same islet isolation procedure as patient tissue. For TCRbeta sequencing, genomic DNA was pulled straight from bulk pancreas tissue, skipping any T cell sorting. At two US centers, pancreas tissues from patients and organ donors were collected on a consecutive basis. The chain is encoded by TRBV5-4 joined to TRBJ2-2, with TRBD2 identical over 7 junction bases. Sample: pancreas tissue. The TCR was taken from a human donor who was a deceased organ donor serving as a healthy control. The DNA sequence follows: TGTGCCAGCAGCTCTTGGGAGGGTTACGGGGAGCTGTTTTTT. Protein translation: CASSSWEGYGELFF.